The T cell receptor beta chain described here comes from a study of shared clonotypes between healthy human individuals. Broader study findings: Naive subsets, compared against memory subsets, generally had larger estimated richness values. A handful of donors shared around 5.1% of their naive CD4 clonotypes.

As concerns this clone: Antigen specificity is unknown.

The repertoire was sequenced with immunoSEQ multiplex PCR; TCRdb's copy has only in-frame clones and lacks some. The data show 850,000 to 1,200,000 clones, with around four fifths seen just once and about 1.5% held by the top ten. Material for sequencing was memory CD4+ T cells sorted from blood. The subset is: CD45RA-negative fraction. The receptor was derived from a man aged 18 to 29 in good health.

The CDR3 here is CSVFWTFSTYEQYF. Written as DNA, the CDR3 is TGCAGCGTTTTCTGGACATTTTCAACCTACGAGCAGTACTTC. J is TRBJ2-7 and V is TRBV29-1; D perhaps matches TRBD1 (5 bases). The ends were cut back, 5 bases at V and 2 bases at J, with 16 bases in the middle. Germline CDR1 is SQVTM and CDR2 is ANQGSEA. This CDR3 region has 14 residues.